A selection of T cell receptor beta chains follows, all from one sample in a study of blood T cells in healthy people across ages. TCRdb re-called the 5' RACE reads with MiXCR, one entry per CDR3 protein. This sample has about 1.6 million distinct CDR3 sequences, with about 31% found just once. The sequencing sample was made of blood. The receptors stem from a woman in her twenties or thirties in good health. Each CDR3 is given with its conserved first and last residue. D genes are given only for firm matches.

CDR3 protein: CSVPAGTGVNEQFF; V gene: TRBV29-1; D gene: TRBD1; J gene: TRBJ2-1
CDR3 protein: CASSQQDGGEQYF; V gene: TRBV7-3; D gene: .; J gene: TRBJ2-7
CDR3 protein: CASSQGLAQEQYF; V gene: TRBV4-1; D gene: .; J gene: TRBJ2-4
CDR3 protein: CAISPGTTYNEQFF; V gene: TRBV10-3; D gene: .; J gene: TRBJ2-1
CDR3 protein: CASSQGKGGNYGYTF; V gene: TRBV4-1; D gene: .; J gene: TRBJ1-2
CDR3 protein: CSALTSGYTF; V gene: TRBV29-1; D gene: .; J gene: TRBJ1-2
CDR3 protein: CASIRMGGNLYGYTF; V gene: TRBV12-3/TRBV12-4; D gene: .; J gene: TRBJ1-2
CDR3 protein: CASRQGYDTEAFF; V gene: TRBV12-3/TRBV12-4; D gene: TRBD1; J gene: TRBJ1-1
CDR3 protein: CSVQDRVHGYTF; V gene: TRBV29-1; D gene: TRBD1; J gene: TRBJ1-2
CDR3 protein: CSARSGVRTDTQYF; V gene: TRBV20-1; D gene: .; J gene: TRBJ2-3
CDR3 protein: CACRGERGGLRELFF; V gene: TRBV25-1; D gene: TRBD2; J gene: TRBJ2-2
CDR3 protein: CASSVRLASGNNEQFF; V gene: TRBV4-1; D gene: TRBD2; J gene: TRBJ2-1
CDR3 protein: CASSLGTSWWDGYTF; V gene: TRBV7-6; D gene: .; J gene: TRBJ1-2
CDR3 protein: CASSSPRTRSSSLETQYF; V gene: TRBV11-2; D gene: TRBD2; J gene: .
CDR3 protein: CASSSPSRARTDTQYF; V gene: TRBV27; D gene: .; J gene: TRBJ2-3
CDR3 protein: CASSSSLDRVKGNTEAFF; V gene: TRBV7-6; D gene: TRBD1; J gene: TRBJ1-1